This entry concerns a single T cell receptor (beta chain). This clone's antigen is unknown. Per-base qualities were not stored, and no clone one base away is much larger. This specimen belongs to a study of control samples from healthy donors and cancer patients (dated by TCRdb to 2018 to 2020). CDR1 and CDR2 (SGDLS, YYNGEE) derive from the germline V gene. V lost 0 bases and J lost 5 bases; the stretch between them is 20 bases long. The cysteine opens and the phenylalanine closes a CDR3 of 17 amino acids. CDR3 DNA is the only sequence kept; it has 51 bases, read in frame from the first base. The receptor library was made with the immunoSEQ multiplex PCR assay. In its TCRdb copy, this immuneACCESS table keeps in-frame sequences only and misses some clones. Where compared with another copy, unresolved V genes explain less than half of these, and the others have no known cause. The sample contains fewer than 15,000 clones, approximately 77% of them found a single time. Roughly 7.9% of the sample belongs to the ten largest clones.

The chain couples TRBV9 to TRBJ1-2, with TRBD1 tentatively as D gene (6 bases match). Sequencing used formalin-fixed, paraffin-embedded tissue. This receptor was obtained from a male donor with melanoma. The CDR3 corresponds to CASSVEGVNRHLYGYTF. The bases are TGTGCCAGCAGCGTAGAGGGGGTCAACAGGCACTTGTATGGCTACACCTTC.